This T cell receptor beta chain was observed in a study of blood T cells in healthy people across ages. For the study at large: Researchers report that template switching captured about one barcoded beta molecule per two T cells.

Germline CDR1 is SGHRS and CDR2 is YFSETQ. The CDR3 consists of 13 residues. This clonotype has ten or more counts. A read error may account for a junction end that differs from germline. Next came a second PCR, run for about 6 to 11 cycles, which used a sample-barcoded 5' primer along with a J-beta primer mix. TCRdb passed the 5' RACE reads through MiXCR, listing each CDR3 protein once. The sample records 700,000 or so distinct CDR3 sequences, about 20% being singletons. Donors gave ten milliliters of peripheral blood apiece. The receptor was derived from a man aged 70 or older in good health. The rearrangement joins TRBV5-1 to TRBJ1-1; D gene ambiguous. Sequences were obtained from blood. The CDR3 here is CASSLVTNTEAFF. In DNA form, the CDR3 reads TGTGCCAGCAGCTTAGTCACGAACACTGAAGCTTTCTTT.